A selection of T cell receptor beta chains follows, all from one sample in a study of blood T cells in healthy people across ages. TCRdb re-called the 5' RACE reads through MiXCR, storing one row per CDR3 protein. The table lists nearly 800,000 distinct CDR3 sequences, around 25% of them singletons. The sample also formed part of further work on T cells of mothers and their children.

Sample: blood. The receptors were gathered from a boy aged 5-17 years in good health. The CDR3 runs from the conserved cysteine through the conserved F or W. A D gene is named only where the DNA matches it firmly. Size is omitted from some rows. Given values are once, few, many or a class for expanded clones.

j_call: TRBJ1-1
clone_size: few
v_call: TRBV28
d_call: TRBD1
cdr3_aa: CATTRTGITEAFF
cdr3_nt: TGTGCCACCACACGGACAGGGATCACTGAAGCTTTCTTT

j_call: TRBJ2-5
clone_size: .
v_call: TRBV5-1
d_call: .
cdr3_aa: CASSLAVTVQETQYF
cdr3_nt: TGCGCCAGCAGCTTGGCTGTGACAGTCCAAGAGACCCAGTACTTC

j_call: TRBJ2-7
clone_size: few
v_call: TRBV7-8
d_call: TRBD1
cdr3_aa: CASSPGTGGYYEQYF
cdr3_nt: TGTGCCAGCAGTCCCGGGACAGGGGGGTACTACGAGCAGTACTTC

j_call: TRBJ2-7
clone_size: few
v_call: TRBV20-1
d_call: .
cdr3_aa: CSARVLGGVSAYEQYF
cdr3_nt: TGCAGTGCTAGAGTCCTAGGGGGAGTTAGTGCCTACGAGCAGTACTTC

j_call: TRBJ2-3
clone_size: few
v_call: TRBV7-2
d_call: TRBD2
cdr3_aa: CASSYAASGVTDTQYF
cdr3_nt: TGTGCCAGCAGCTACGCGGCTAGCGGGGTCACAGATACGCAGTATTTT

j_call: TRBJ1-5
clone_size: few
v_call: TRBV27
d_call: .
cdr3_aa: CASRFRDGVHIGNQPQHF
cdr3_nt: TGTGCCAGCAGATTCCGGGACGGCGTCCATATAGGCAATCAGCCCCAGCATTTT

j_call: TRBJ2-7
clone_size: .
v_call: TRBV27
d_call: .
cdr3_aa: CASSKTGINYEQYF
cdr3_nt: TGTGCCAGCAGTAAGACCGGGATTAACTACGAGCAGTACTTC

j_call: TRBJ2-2
clone_size: .
v_call: TRBV3-1
d_call: .
cdr3_aa: CASSQDYRRELFF
cdr3_nt: TGTGCCAGCAGCCAAGACTACCGGCGGGAGCTGTTTTTT

j_call: TRBJ2-5
clone_size: .
v_call: TRBV7-2
d_call: .
cdr3_aa: CASSTEWRAQYF
cdr3_nt: TGTGCCAGCAGCACGGAGTGGCGGGCCCAGTACTTC

j_call: TRBJ1-5
clone_size: .
v_call: TRBV20-1
d_call: .
cdr3_aa: CSARAPGADSNQPQHF
cdr3_nt: TGCAGTGCTAGAGCCCCGGGGGCCGATAGCAATCAGCCCCAGCATTTT

j_call: TRBJ2-3
clone_size: few
v_call: TRBV10-3
d_call: .
cdr3_aa: CAIRDGGGVDTQYF
cdr3_nt: TGTGCCATCAGGGACGGCGGTGGGGTGGATACGCAGTATTTT

j_call: TRBJ2-7
clone_size: few
v_call: TRBV29-1
d_call: TRBD1
cdr3_aa: CSASWDRSYEQYF
cdr3_nt: TGCAGCGCTTCTTGGGACAGGAGTTACGAGCAGTACTTC

j_call: TRBJ2-2
clone_size: .
v_call: TRBV18
d_call: .
cdr3_aa: CASSPVTNTGELFF
cdr3_nt: TGTGCCAGCTCACCGGTCACGAACACCGGGGAGCTGTTTTTT

j_call: TRBJ1-6
clone_size: .
v_call: TRBV6-5
d_call: .
cdr3_aa: CASRGQYNNSPLHF
cdr3_nt: TGTGCCAGCAGAGGACAGTACAATAATTCACCCCTCCACTTT

j_call: TRBJ1-2
clone_size: .
v_call: TRBV7-3
d_call: .
cdr3_aa: CASSLTPGPDGGYTF
cdr3_nt: TGTGCCAGCAGCTTAACTCCGGGCCCTGACGGCGGCTACACCTTC

j_call: TRBJ1-4
clone_size: .
v_call: TRBV4-3
d_call: .
cdr3_aa: CASSQVLQGRVNEKLFF
cdr3_nt: TGCGCCAGCAGCCAAGTCCTCCAGGGGAGAGTTAATGAAAAACTGTTTTTT

j_call: TRBJ2-4
clone_size: .
v_call: TRBV6-5
d_call: .
cdr3_aa: CASKDTQIAKNIQYF
cdr3_nt: TGTGCCAGCAAAGACACCCAAATAGCCAAAAACATTCAGTACTTC

j_call: TRBJ2-5
clone_size: .
v_call: TRBV7-9
d_call: TRBD2
cdr3_aa: CASSPHGTSGGETQYF
cdr3_nt: TGTGCCAGCAGCCCCCACGGGACTAGCGGTGGGGAGACCCAGTACTTC

j_call: TRBJ1-5
clone_size: .
v_call: TRBV27
d_call: .
cdr3_aa: CASSFLGSGQPQHF
cdr3_nt: TGTGCCAGCAGTTTTCTGGGTTCCGGACAGCCCCAGCATTTT

j_call: TRBJ2-7
clone_size: .
v_call: TRBV13
d_call: .
cdr3_aa: CASSLSGGAKYEQYF
cdr3_nt: TGTGCCAGCAGCCTCAGTGGGGGGGCCAAGTACGAGCAGTACTTC

j_call: TRBJ2-7
clone_size: .
v_call: TRBV6-2/TRBV6-3
d_call: .
cdr3_aa: CASSPGHPLEQYF
cdr3_nt: TGTGCCAGCAGCCCCGGACACCCTCTCGAGCAGTACTTC

j_call: TRBJ2-7
clone_size: .
v_call: TRBV27
d_call: .
cdr3_aa: CAGSSSVEAEQYF
cdr3_nt: TGTGCCGGCAGTTCCTCCGTTGAAGCCGAGCAGTACTTC

j_call: TRBJ1-1
clone_size: .
v_call: TRBV6-2/TRBV6-3
d_call: .
cdr3_aa: CASIEGFSMTEAFF
cdr3_nt: TGTGCCAGCATCGAAGGATTCTCGATGACTGAAGCTTTCTTT

j_call: TRBJ2-7
clone_size: few
v_call: TRBV28
d_call: TRBD1
cdr3_aa: CASSLFPGQDYEQYF
cdr3_nt: TGTGCCAGCAGTTTATTTCCGGGACAGGACTACGAGCAGTACTTC

j_call: TRBJ2-5
clone_size: .
v_call: TRBV4-3
d_call: .
cdr3_aa: CASSQDWRIETQYF
cdr3_nt: TGCGCCAGCAGCCAAGATTGGCGTATTGAGACCCAGTACTTC

j_call: TRBJ2-1
clone_size: few
v_call: TRBV29-1
d_call: .
cdr3_aa: CSFDRPSDEQFF
cdr3_nt: TGCAGCTTCGACAGGCCGTCGGATGAGCAGTTCTTC

j_call: TRBJ1-4
clone_size: .
v_call: TRBV9
d_call: .
cdr3_aa: CASSVDQGGEKLFF
cdr3_nt: TGTGCCAGCAGCGTAGATCAGGGAGGAGAAAAACTGTTTTTT

j_call: TRBJ1-1
clone_size: few
v_call: TRBV9
d_call: .
cdr3_aa: CASSPYGEDTEAFF
cdr3_nt: TGTGCCAGCAGCCCCTACGGGGAGGACACTGAAGCTTTCTTT

j_call: TRBJ2-2
clone_size: .
v_call: TRBV7-3
d_call: TRBD2
cdr3_aa: CASSSGLAGKDTGELFF
cdr3_nt: TGTGCCAGCAGCTCAGGACTAGCGGGAAAAGACACCGGGGAGCTGTTTTTT